What follows are 16 T cell receptor beta chains derived from one specimen sequenced in a study of identical twins. TCRdb reprocessed the 5' RACE reads with MiXCR, giving one entry per CDR3 protein. This table holds some 500,000 distinct CDR3 sequences, 12% to 15% found once. These data also formed part of another study, on yellow fever vaccine responses in identical twins.

Sequenced input: CD4+ T cells sorted from blood. The receptors shown here come from a woman younger than 35 in good health.

In this sample, this clonotype turned up a few times. The chain couples TRBV7-9 to TRBJ2-7; D might be TRBD2 (6 bases). CDR3 length equals 14 residues. CDR1 SEHNR and CDR2 FQNEAQ come from the germline V gene (reference sequence). Between the trimmed V and J ends, which lost 4 bases and 5 bases, there was a span of 15 bases. CDR3 protein: CASSSPGTSNEQYF. The CDR3 nucleotides read TGTGCCAGCAGCTCGCCCGGGACTTCTAACGAGCAGTACTTC.

This clonotype was recorded only once. V and J are TRBV20-1 and TRBJ2-6; D uncertain. The V and J ends lost 7 bases and 0 bases respectively, with 4 bases between them. The CDR3 has 12 residues. Germline V gene data show CDR1 as DFQATT and CDR2 as SNEGSKA (reference sequence). The CDR3 coding sequence is TGCAGTGGTCTCTCTGGGGCCAACGTCCTGACTTTC. It codes for CSGLSGANVLTF.

This clonotype showed up many times. The chain joins TRBV18 to TRBJ2-5; D might be TRBD2 (6 bases). Germline V gene data show CDR1 as KGHSH and CDR2 as LQKENI. The CDR3 has 15 residues. V was pared by 0 bases and J by 1 base, with 9 bases between. CDR3 nucleotide sequence: TGTGCCAGCTCACCACCAAGGACTACCCAAGAGACCCAGTACTTC. Its protein product is CASSPPRTTQETQYF.

A few counts support this clonotype. This sequence joins TRBV12-5 and TRBJ1-5, with D possibly matching TRBD1 (6 bases). This CDR3 spans 15 amino acids. CDR1 and CDR2 (germline): LGHNT, FRNRAP. Trimming pared 5 bases from V and 7 bases from J, leaving 18 bases between. CDR3 coding DNA: TGTGCTAGTGGTCCTAACGGGGGGCCGAAACAGCCCCAGCATTTT. As protein: CASGPNGGPKQPQHF.

This clonotype was observed a few times. V is TRBV19 and J is TRBJ2-7; weak D call: TRBD2 (5 bases). The CDR3 length is 14 residues. The germline V gene has CDR1 LNHDA and CDR2 SQIVND (reference sequence). The germline V and J ends were trimmed by 10 bases and 1 base, with 17 bases remaining between them. The CDR3, as DNA: TGTGCCACCTCAATCGACACGGGGTCCTACGAGCAGTACTTC. This encodes CATSIDTGSYEQYF.

The gene calls are TRBV27 and TRBJ2-6; 10 bases map to TRBD1. Germline-derived CDR1 and CDR2 are MNHEY and SMNVEV (reference sequence). The J segment lost 3 bases and the V segment lost 1 base, leaving 9 bases of the junction unmatched. CDR3 length equals 19 residues. As DNA, the CDR3 is TGTGCCAGCAGTTTATTGCCCATGGACAGGGGGTTTGGGGCCAACGTCCTGACTTTC. Translated, it gives CASSLLPMDRGFGANVLTF.

The rearrangement joins TRBV15 to TRBJ2-7; 7 bases line up with TRBD1. The CDR3 runs to 13 residues. Germline loops: CDR1 LNHNV, CDR2 YYDKDF (reference sequence). Trimming took 1 base from V and 6 from J; bases not matched to a gene: 3. The DNA for the CDR3 is TGTGCCACCAGCAGAGGAGGACAGGTCGAGCAGTACTTC. It yields the protein CATSRGGQVEQYF.

The rearrangement joins TRBV9 to TRBJ2-1, with 11 nucleotides matching TRBD2. This CDR3 region has 17 residues. The germline CDR1 and CDR2 sequences are SGDLS and YYNGEE. J gave up 3 bases and V 3 bases, and 8 bases lay outside the gene matches. As DNA, the CDR3 is TGTGCCAGCAGCGCGTCGCGCCTAGCGGGGGGCTACAATGAGCAGTTCTTC. Its translation: CASSASRLAGGYNEQFF.

This clonotype was recorded a few times. The chain couples TRBV29-1 to TRBJ2-1; possibly TRBD1 for D (6 bases). CDR1 SQVTM and CDR2 ANQGSEA come from the germline V gene. This CDR3 contains 17 residues. Deletions cut 7 bases from V and 2 bases from J, with 24 bases between. CDR3 residues: CSARGGIRQDTYNEQFF. The CDR3, as DNA: TGCAGCGCAAGAGGGGGTATCCGCCAGGACACCTACAATGAGCAGTTCTTC.

The rearrangement joins TRBV11-2 to TRBJ2-5; 7 bases match TRBD2. Germline V gene sequence: CDR1 SGHAT, CDR2 FQNNGV. Losses at the gene ends were 2 bases for V and 4 bases for J; bases not matched to a gene: 10. This CDR3 spans 16 amino acids. CDR3 sequence reads: CASSLLAGLNVETQYF. The CDR3 nucleotides are TGTGCCAGCAGCTTATTAGCGGGCCTGAACGTAGAGACCCAGTACTTC.

This clonotype was observed a handful of times. This chain joins TRBV7-9 and TRBJ2-1, with TRBD1 identical over 11 bases. This CDR3 has 15 residues. Germline-derived CDR1 and CDR2 are SEHNR and FQNEAQ (reference sequence). After removal of 4 bases from V and 8 bases from J, the junction contained 7 bases not matched to a gene. The CDR3 DNA reads TGTGCCAGCAGCTCGGGTGGACAGGGGGCCGATGAGCAGTTCTTC. This sequence encodes CASSSGGQGADEQFF.

This clonotype was seen at least ten times. The rearrangement joins TRBV12-3 or TRBV12-4 to TRBJ2-3; 10 bases agree with TRBD2. The CDR3 sequence is 15 residues long. With 6 bases clipped from V and 3 bases from J, the junction kept 6 bases outside the gene matches. The CDR3: CASRLSGGATDTQYF. CDR3 DNA sequence: TGTGCCAGCAGATTGAGCGGGGGGGCAACAGATACGCAGTATTTT.

This sequence joins TRBV5-1 and TRBJ2-5; 7 bases line up with TRBD1. V lost 4 bases, J lost 5 bases, and 11 bases stayed unmatched. CDR1 is SGHRS and CDR2 is YFSETQ in the germline V gene. CDR3 length equals 15 residues. The CDR3 nucleotides read TGCGCCAGCAGCGCCTCCGGGACAGCTCGTGAGACCCAGTACTTC. Encoded protein: CASSASGTARETQYF.

This chain connects TRBV12-3 or TRBV12-4 to TRBJ2-7, with TRBD1 identical over 8 bases. The junction had 4 bases not matched to a gene; V was cut back by 6 bases and J by 3 bases. This CDR3 comprises 13 residues. The CDR3 spells CASSKGQGYEQYF. As DNA, the CDR3 is TGTGCCAGCAGCAAAGGACAGGGCTACGAGCAGTACTTC.

This clonotype was seen at least ten times. V usage is TRBV7-2 and J usage is TRBJ2-7; 12 bases are a match to TRBD2. The CDR3 is 15 amino acids. The germline V gene has CDR1 SGHTA and CDR2 FQGNSA. V dropped 5 bases and J dropped 0; count of bases not matched to a gene: 2. CDR3 in DNA: TGTGCCAGCAGCGTGACTAGCGGGAGCTCCTACGAGCAGTACTTC. It specifies CASSVTSGSSYEQYF.

The CDR3 is CASSLYGFAKNIQYF. The CDR3 nucleotides are TGTGCCAGCAGCTTATACGGGTTTGCCAAAAACATTCAGTACTTC. The V gene is TRBV5-6, the J gene TRBJ2-4; D not certain. The CDR3 has 15 residues. The V gene's germline CDR1 is SGHDT and CDR2 YYEEEE. Trimming left V 2 bases short and J 1 base short, with 10 bases between.